The entry that follows covers one T cell receptor (beta chain) sequence. Its antigen is undetermined. TCRdb re-called the reads through MiXCR, storing one row per CDR3 protein. This table holds a few hundred thousand distinct CDR3 sequences, 22% found once. The data derive from a study of T cell repertoires in cytomegalovirus infection. In the study overall: Public TCR beta signature analysis indicated the presence of both CMV infection and matching HLA type.

This CDR3 is built from 14 residues. Germline loops: CDR1 MNHEY, CDR2 SVGEGT. Unmatched junction bases numbered 4, after V lost 5 bases and J lost 2 bases. Whole-study findings and limits: CMV-specific TCR beta clonotypes restricted by HLA-C dominated the ex vivo response. Adding up the frequency of public TCR beta families identified people who carried CMV plus the relevant HLA.

This TCR was recovered from a human donor in good health (CMV status not recorded). Some clones in this sample may be carry-over from other donors' samples. The rearrangement joins TRBV6-2 or TRBV6-3 to TRBJ2-3, with TRBD2 matching 7 bases. Sequences were derived from cultured PBMCs, sampled from culture after CMV antigen stimulation. The chain's CDR3 is CASSIAGLTDTQYF. CDR3 nucleotide sequence: TGTGCCAGCAGTATAGCGGGTCTCACAGATACGCAGTATTTT.